Listed below are T cell receptor beta chains from one sample, sequenced in a study of cytomegalovirus exposure and HLA in healthy donors. The assay was immunoSEQ multiplex PCR, and TCRdb's table has in-frame clones only and misses some. The sample shows fewer than 140,000 clones, about 70% of them seen only once. Source material: PBMCs. All receptors derive from a boy aged 5-17 years in good health and CMV-seronegative. Each CDR3 is given with its conserved first and last residue. Fields, in order: D gene, J gene, clone size, V gene, CDR3 protein, CDR3 DNA. The D gene is left open where the match is weak. Rows give clone size only sometimes, using once, few, many, or a class for an expanded clone.

d_gene: NA
j_gene: TRBJ1-3
abundance: NA
v_gene: TRBV9
CDR3aa: CASVQGNTIYF
CDR3nt: TGTGCCAGCGTGCAGGGAAACACCATATATTTT

d_gene: TRBD1
j_gene: TRBJ1-1
abundance: NA
v_gene: TRBV7-9
CDR3aa: CASSGGQGTEAFF
CDR3nt: TGTGCCAGCAGCGGCGGACAGGGCACTGAAGCTTTCTTT

d_gene: NA
j_gene: TRBJ1-3
abundance: few
v_gene: TRBV28
CDR3aa: CASSLGGTAGNTIYF
CDR3nt: TGTGCCAGCAGTTTGGGGGGGACGGCTGGAAACACCATATATTTT

d_gene: TRBD2
j_gene: TRBJ2-1
abundance: few
v_gene: TRBV7-8
CDR3aa: CASSRIAGGTRDNEQFF
CDR3nt: TGTGCCAGCAGCCGTATAGCGGGAGGTACTAGGGACAATGAGCAGTTCTTC

d_gene: TRBD1
j_gene: TRBJ2-7
abundance: NA
v_gene: TRBV6-5
CDR3aa: CASSYAVGGSYEQYF
CDR3nt: TGTGCCAGCAGTTACGCAGTAGGGGGCTCTTACGAGCAGTACTTC

d_gene: TRBD1
j_gene: TRBJ2-5
abundance: few
v_gene: TRBV9
CDR3aa: CASSATGGAETQYF
CDR3nt: TGTGCCAGCAGCGCGACAGGGGGCGCGGAGACCCAGTACTTC

d_gene: NA
j_gene: TRBJ1-6
abundance: NA
v_gene: TRBV27
CDR3aa: CASSLAGLVNSPLHF
CDR3nt: TGTGCCAGCAGTTTGGCGGGGCTCGTTAATTCACCCCTCCACTTT

d_gene: NA
j_gene: TRBJ1-1
abundance: NA
v_gene: TRBV7-9
CDR3aa: CASSTRPINSNTEAFF
CDR3nt: TGTGCCAGCAGTACCAGACCGATTAATAGCAACACTGAAGCTTTCTTT

d_gene: TRBD2
j_gene: TRBJ2-1
abundance: NA
v_gene: TRBV7-9
CDR3aa: CASSFSGASYNEQFF
CDR3nt: TGTGCCAGCAGCTTTAGCGGGGCCTCCTACAATGAGCAGTTCTTC

d_gene: TRBD2
j_gene: TRBJ2-1
abundance: few
v_gene: TRBV5-1
CDR3aa: CASDRTSGRSYNEQFF
CDR3nt: TGCGCCAGCGACCGTACTAGCGGGAGATCCTACAATGAGCAGTTCTTC

d_gene: NA
j_gene: TRBJ2-7
abundance: NA
v_gene: TRBV5-1
CDR3aa: CASSLGDLNTYEQYF
CDR3nt: TGCGCCAGCAGCTTGGGGGACTTAAACACCTACGAGCAGTACTTC

d_gene: TRBD2
j_gene: TRBJ2-3
abundance: NA
v_gene: TRBV5-1
CDR3aa: CASSLESSGRADTQYF
CDR3nt: TGCGCCAGCAGCTTGGAATCTAGCGGGAGGGCAGATACGCAGTATTTT

d_gene: TRBD1
j_gene: TRBJ2-7
abundance: NA
v_gene: TRBV11-2
CDR3aa: CASIKQGAHEQYF
CDR3nt: TGTGCCAGCATCAAACAGGGGGCCCACGAGCAGTACTTC

d_gene: NA
j_gene: TRBJ1-2
abundance: NA
v_gene: TRBV19
CDR3aa: CASTPRGDYGYTF
CDR3nt: TGTGCCAGTACCCCCCGGGGTGACTATGGCTACACCTTC

d_gene: NA
j_gene: TRBJ2-2
abundance: NA
v_gene: TRBV28
CDR3aa: CATDSAGRRGNTGELFF
CDR3nt: TGTGCCACCGACTCCGCTGGCCGGCGGGGGAACACCGGGGAGCTGTTTTTT

d_gene: TRBD1
j_gene: TRBJ1-1
abundance: NA
v_gene: TRBV30
CDR3aa: CAWRRQGARAEAFF
CDR3nt: TGTGCCTGGAGGAGACAGGGGGCAAGGGCTGAAGCTTTCTTT

d_gene: NA
j_gene: TRBJ1-2
abundance: NA
v_gene: TRBV27
CDR3aa: CASSHEGDYGYTF
CDR3nt: TGTGCCAGCAGTCATGAGGGAGACTATGGCTACACCTTC

d_gene: NA
j_gene: TRBJ2-4
abundance: NA
v_gene: TRBV27
CDR3aa: CASSLFSVGLAKNIQYF
CDR3nt: TGTGCCAGCAGTTTATTTAGCGTCGGCTTAGCCAAAAACATTCAGTACTTC

d_gene: NA
j_gene: TRBJ2-3
abundance: NA
v_gene: TRBV6-1
CDR3aa: CASKEQIGKGDTQYF
CDR3nt: TGTGCCAGCAAAGAGCAAATCGGGAAAGGAGATACGCAGTATTTT

d_gene: NA
j_gene: TRBJ2-3
abundance: NA
v_gene: TRBV5-1
CDR3aa: CASSFLGMAGTSTDTQYF
CDR3nt: TGCGCCAGCAGCTTCTTAGGTATGGCAGGTACTAGCACAGATACGCAGTATTTT

d_gene: TRBD2
j_gene: TRBJ2-1
abundance: NA
v_gene: TRBV2
CDR3aa: CASNLAGDEQFF
CDR3nt: TGTGCCAGCAACCTAGCGGGAGATGAGCAGTTCTTC

d_gene: TRBD1
j_gene: TRBJ1-2
abundance: few
v_gene: TRBV9
CDR3aa: CASSVGQGYGYTF
CDR3nt: TGTGCCAGCAGCGTCGGACAGGGTTATGGCTACACCTTC

d_gene: TRBD1
j_gene: TRBJ1-5
abundance: few
v_gene: TRBV6-4
CDR3aa: CASIRPGTGGFQPQHF
CDR3nt: TGTGCCAGCATCCGACCCGGGACAGGGGGCTTTCAGCCCCAGCATTTT

d_gene: NA
j_gene: TRBJ1-4
abundance: NA
v_gene: TRBV11-2
CDR3aa: CASSGDNTNEKLFF
CDR3nt: TGTGCCAGCAGCGGGGACAATACTAATGAAAAACTGTTTTTT

d_gene: NA
j_gene: TRBJ2-5
abundance: NA
v_gene: TRBV7-6
CDR3aa: CASSFSGETQYF
CDR3nt: TGTGCCAGCAGCTTTAGCGGAGAGACCCAGTACTTC

d_gene: NA
j_gene: TRBJ1-2
abundance: once
v_gene: TRBV6-1
CDR3aa: CASRTGLAYGYTF
CDR3nt: TGTGCCAGCAGAACAGGGCTGGCCTATGGCTACACCTTC

d_gene: TRBD1
j_gene: TRBJ2-7
abundance: few
v_gene: TRBV19
CDR3aa: CASSIKSGTVSYEQYF
CDR3nt: TGTGCCAGTAGTATAAAGTCCGGGACAGTCTCCTACGAGCAGTACTTC

d_gene: TRBD1
j_gene: TRBJ2-7
abundance: NA
v_gene: TRBV30
CDR3aa: CAWSVRGGQGGYEQYF
CDR3nt: TGTGCCTGGAGTGTACGAGGGGGACAGGGGGGCTACGAGCAGTACTTC

d_gene: NA
j_gene: TRBJ2-7
abundance: NA
v_gene: TRBV6-1
CDR3aa: CASSGGTLGSYEQYF
CDR3nt: TGTGCCAGCAGTGGCGGGACTCTGGGGTCTTACGAGCAGTACTTC

d_gene: TRBD2
j_gene: TRBJ2-3
abundance: NA
v_gene: TRBV19
CDR3aa: CASSIGRLAGTDTQYF
CDR3nt: TGTGCCAGTAGTATAGGAAGACTAGCGGGCACAGATACGCAGTATTTT

d_gene: TRBD2
j_gene: TRBJ2-5
abundance: NA
v_gene: TRBV6-5
CDR3aa: CASRAGVETQYF
CDR3nt: TGTGCCAGTCGCGCGGGGGTAGAGACCCAGTACTTC

d_gene: TRBD2
j_gene: TRBJ2-7
abundance: few
v_gene: TRBV27
CDR3aa: CASSSLSGGTYEQYF
CDR3nt: TGTGCCAGCAGTTCACTTTCGGGGGGAACCTACGAGCAGTACTTC

d_gene: NA
j_gene: TRBJ2-3
abundance: NA
v_gene: TRBV6-1
CDR3aa: CASREGQTTDTQYF
CDR3nt: TGTGCCAGCAGGGAGGGACAGACCACAGATACGCAGTATTTT

d_gene: TRBD2
j_gene: TRBJ2-7
abundance: NA
v_gene: TRBV6-6
CDR3aa: CASSYFGLAGALEQYF
CDR3nt: TGTGCCAGCAGTTACTTTGGACTAGCGGGAGCACTCGAGCAGTACTTC

d_gene: NA
j_gene: TRBJ2-2
abundance: NA
v_gene: TRBV6-5
CDR3aa: CASSSNSRGELFF
CDR3nt: TGTGCCAGCAGTTCTAATAGTCGAGGGGAGCTGTTTTTT

d_gene: NA
j_gene: TRBJ1-1
abundance: once
v_gene: TRBV12-5
CDR3aa: CASGLVLGRRNTEAFF
CDR3nt: TGTGCTAGTGGTTTGGTACTAGGAAGGCGGAACACTGAAGCTTTCTTT

d_gene: NA
j_gene: TRBJ1-5
abundance: NA
v_gene: TRBV2
CDR3aa: CASNPWQDNQPQHF
CDR3nt: TGTGCCAGCAATCCTTGGCAGGACAATCAGCCCCAGCATTTT

d_gene: NA
j_gene: TRBJ2-7
abundance: NA
v_gene: TRBV7-9
CDR3aa: CASSPATGNEQYF
CDR3nt: TGTGCCAGCAGCCCAGCCACGGGGAACGAGCAGTACTTC

d_gene: NA
j_gene: TRBJ1-3
abundance: NA
v_gene: TRBV2
CDR3aa: CASIQGHSGNTIYF
CDR3nt: TGTGCCAGCATCCAGGGGCACTCTGGAAACACCATATATTTT

d_gene: NA
j_gene: TRBJ1-1
abundance: NA
v_gene: TRBV6-1
CDR3aa: CASSEWRGNTEAFF
CDR3nt: TGTGCCAGCAGTGAATGGAGAGGGAACACTGAAGCTTTCTTT

d_gene: TRBD1
j_gene: TRBJ2-7
abundance: NA
v_gene: TRBV30
CDR3aa: CAWSGQGGYEQYF
CDR3nt: TGTGCCTGGAGCGGACAGGGTGGATACGAGCAGTACTTC

d_gene: NA
j_gene: TRBJ2-5
abundance: NA
v_gene: TRBV9
CDR3aa: CASSEGYTGGETQYF
CDR3nt: TGTGCCAGCAGCGAGGGTTATACCGGCGGGGAGACCCAGTACTTC

d_gene: NA
j_gene: TRBJ2-2
abundance: NA
v_gene: TRBV18
CDR3aa: CASSPNRDTDTGELFF
CDR3nt: TGTGCCAGCTCACCGAACCGGGACACGGACACCGGGGAGCTGTTTTTT

d_gene: TRBD2
j_gene: TRBJ2-5
abundance: NA
v_gene: TRBV29-1
CDR3aa: CSGYGTSGGVHQYF
CDR3nt: TGCAGCGGATATGGGACTAGCGGGGGGGTTCATCAGTACTTC

d_gene: NA
j_gene: TRBJ1-5
abundance: NA
v_gene: TRBV5-8
CDR3aa: CASSRTRGQPQHF
CDR3nt: TGTGCCAGCAGCAGGACAAGAGGTCAGCCCCAGCATTTT

d_gene: NA
j_gene: TRBJ1-6
abundance: NA
v_gene: TRBV6-5
CDR3aa: CASSRGDKGNSPLHF
CDR3nt: TGTGCCAGCAGCCGGGGGGACAAGGGAAATTCACCCCTCCACTTT

d_gene: NA
j_gene: TRBJ1-1
abundance: NA
v_gene: TRBV19
CDR3aa: CASTEVRGNTEAFF
CDR3nt: TGTGCCAGTACCGAAGTTCGAGGGAACACTGAAGCTTTCTTT

d_gene: NA
j_gene: TRBJ1-5
abundance: few
v_gene: TRBV5-1
CDR3aa: CASSLDGQGSQPQHF
CDR3nt: TGCGCCAGCAGCTTGGATGGGCAGGGAAGTCAGCCCCAGCATTTT